This TCR beta chain was identified in a study of shared clonotypes between healthy human individuals. The study's findings and limits: The expectation was that sequencing depth would affect clonotype sharing among donors.

The CDR3 length is 16 residues. The germline CDR1 and CDR2 sequences are MNHEY and SMNVEV (reference sequence). Deletions cut 8 bases from V and 0 bases from J, with 19 bases between. This clone came up once. Its antigen is not known. Genomic DNA belonging to each subset was distributed in equal measure over several immunoSEQ plates. The sequencing of unsorted PBMC DNA took place on ten immunoSEQ deep assay plates. Study processing details: With immunoSEQ giving junction-only sequences and no quality scores, filtering differed. The protocol was immunoSEQ multiplex PCR, while the TCRdb copy is restricted to in-frame clones and leaves out a portion. The V and J calls and clone size come from that table; D and trimming were worked out from the DNA. The sample shows about 560,000 clones, roughly four fifths of them seen only once.

This sequence was found in a woman between 40 and 50 years old in good health. Some clones in this sample may be carry-over from other donors' samples. The sequencing input was PBMCs. V and J are TRBV27 and TRBJ1-1; D is unclear. The CDR3 region has the DNA TGTGCCAGCCGCCCCGGGCTCGGAACCATGAACACTGAAGCTTTCTTT. It translates to CASRPGLGTMNTEAFF.